This is a list of T cell receptor beta chains from one sample in a study of identical twins. TCRdb processed the 5' RACE reads anew with MiXCR; each CDR3 protein has one entry. The table includes 1.5 million to 2 million distinct CDR3 sequences, less than 35% detected once. Input material: cord blood. The receptors derive from a newborn girl in good health. Both conserved end residues are part of each CDR3. D genes are given only for firm matches. Expanded clones are given a class, and other clones once, few, many or no size at all.

NA TRBJ2-3 TRBV4-1 few TGCGCCAGCAGCCAAGATCGCAGATTTAGCACAGATACGCAGTATTTT CASSQDRRFSTDTQYF
NA TRBJ2-3 TRBV29-1 NA TGCAGCCAGCAGCATGGCACAGATACGCAGTATTTT CSQQHGTDTQYF
NA TRBJ2-7 TRBV5-1 few TGCGCCAGCAGCTTGGTTGGTCGGGTAGACGAGCAGTACTTC CASSLVGRVDEQYF
NA TRBJ2-1 TRBV6-5 NA TGTGCCAGCAGTCGCTATAGGTCTGAGGAGCAGTTCTTC CASSRYRSEEQFF
TRBD2 TRBJ2-7 TRBV4-1 few TGCGCCAGCAGCCAAGTGATGGAGCGGGAGTCTTACAATGAGCAGTACTTC CASSQVMERESYNEQYF
TRBD2 TRBJ2-1 TRBV7-8 NA TGTGCCAGCAGCATCAGACTAGCGGGATCCAATGAGCAGTTCTTC CASSIRLAGSNEQFF
NA TRBJ1-2 TRBV10-3 many TGTGCCATCAGTGAGTCAATACAAAACTATGGCTACACCTTC CAISESIQNYGYTF
TRBD1 TRBJ1-2 TRBV20-1 NA TGCAGTGCTAGGGTGGGGACAGACTTTCCCTTGGGCTACACCTTC CSARVGTDFPLGYTF
NA TRBJ2-7 TRBV5-1 few TGCGCCAGCAGCTTGGGAGGCGGGGGCGCCCTCTACGAGCAGTACTTC CASSLGGGGALYEQYF
NA TRBJ2-5 TRBV12-3/TRBV12-4 few TGTGCCAGCACCAGGAAGGGGGTGAGGGAGACCCAGTACTTC CASTRKGVRETQYF
NA TRBJ2-3 TRBV20-1 few TGCAGTGCTAGCACGGCAGGCAGCACAGATACGCAGTATTTT CSASTAGSTDTQYF
NA TRBJ2-5 TRBV5-1 many TGCGCCAGCAGCTTTACAGGGACTACCCTCCAAGAGACCCAGTACTTC CASSFTGTTLQETQYF
TRBD2 TRBJ2-5 TRBV7-2 NA TGTGCCAGCAGCTTAGGGCGGGGGGGCTCGGAGACCCAGTACTTC CASSLGRGGSETQYF
NA TRBJ1-1 TRBV5-1 few TGCGCCAGTGGCCAGTTCAACACTGAAGCTTTCTTT CASGQFNTEAFF
NA TRBJ2-7 TRBV5-6 few TGTGCCAGCAGCTTGGCGGACCGCCCCTACAATGAGCAGTACTTC CASSLADRPYNEQYF
TRBD1 TRBJ1-2 TRBV6-6 NA TGTGCCAGCAGTCCACCTGACAGGGGGCTCACCTTC CASSPPDRGLTF
NA TRBJ1-1 TRBV10-3 NA TGTGCCATCAGTAACACAGGGAGTAACACTGAAGCTTTCTTT CAISNTGSNTEAFF
NA TRBJ2-7 TRBV27 few TGTGCCAGCAGTTTATCCGAGGGGGGCGAGCAGTACTTC CASSLSEGGEQYF
NA TRBJ2-5 TRBV24-1 many TGTGCCACCAGTGACCGGCAAGAGACCCAGTACTTC CATSDRQETQYF
NA TRBJ1-1 TRBV6-5 NA TGTGCCAGCAGTATACCCGGGAGGAGGAACACTGAAGCTTTCTTT CASSIPGRRNTEAFF
NA TRBJ2-7 TRBV5-1 NA TGCGCCAGCAGCTTGGTCCAGATGGGATTAGGCGAGCAGTACTTC CASSLVQMGLGEQYF
NA TRBJ2-2 TRBV24-1 NA TGTGCCACCAGTGACCCCGCTAGAGAGAACACCGGGGAGCTGTTTTTT CATSDPARENTGELFF
NA TRBJ2-5 TRBV4-1 NA TGCGCCAGCAGCCAAGATCCCAGTCCCCCCAGGGGTGAGCAGTACTTC CASSQDPSPPRGEQYF
NA TRBJ1-2 TRBV7-2 few TGTGCCAGCAGCTTCCCTGGAACTAATGGCTACACCTTC CASSFPGTNGYTF
TRBD1 TRBJ2-7 TRBV19 NA TGTGCCAGTAGTAGAGGGGGCAGACTGTTGTACGAGCAGTACTTC CASSRGGRLLYEQYF
NA TRBJ2-4 TRBV4-1 few TGCGCCAGCAGCCAACCGACAGAAGCAAGAGCCAAAAACATTCAGTACTTC CASSQPTEARAKNIQYF
NA TRBJ1-2 TRBV5-1 many TGCGCCAGCAGCCGAGACGAGGGCCGCGCTCACTATGGCTACACCTTC CASSRDEGRAHYGYTF
NA TRBJ2-1 TRBV4-2 NA TGTGCCAGCAGCCAAGATATATCAAACAATGAGCAGTTCTTC CASSQDISNNEQFF
NA TRBJ1-5 TRBV20-1 NA TGCAGTGCTAGGTCCAGGCCCCGGGGAAAGAATCAGCCCCAGCATTTT CSARSRPRGKNQPQHF
TRBD2 TRBJ2-3 TRBV2 few TGTGCCAGCAGAGGACTAGCGGGAGGGCCCACAGATACGCAGTATTTT CASRGLAGGPTDTQYF
TRBD1 TRBJ2-7 TRBV4-1 few TGCGCCAGCAGCCAAGATCTTCGGCGACAGGGCTACGAGCAGTACTTC CASSQDLRRQGYEQYF
NA TRBJ2-1 TRBV20-1 once TGCAGTGGAGGGGAGTTAGGCAATGAGCAGTTCTTC CSGGELGNEQFF
NA TRBJ2-5 TRBV4-1 NA TGCGCCAGCAGCCAAGGCCCCCAGCGAGGTGAGACCCAGTACTTC CASSQGPQRGETQYF
NA TRBJ2-5 TRBV12-3/TRBV12-4 NA TGTGCCAGCAGTTTTTCAGGGAGGAGAGAGACCCAGTACTTC CASSFSGRRETQYF
TRBD2 TRBJ2-1 TRBV3-1 many TGTGCCAGCAGCCCCGTAGCGGGATTGAATGAGCAGTTCTTC CASSPVAGLNEQFF
NA TRBJ2-1 TRBV6-1 NA TGTGCCAGCCAAAAGCGGGACAATGAGCAGTTCTTC CASQKRDNEQFF
NA TRBJ1-2 TRBV29-1 few TGCAGCGTTGTTGTCCAATGGGACAACCATGACTACACCTTC CSVVVQWDNHDYTF
NA TRBJ1-2 TRBV20-1 many TGCAGTGCTAGACAGGGAGGCTATGGCTACACCTTC CSARQGGYGYTF
TRBD1 TRBJ2-1 TRBV24-1 NA TGTGCCACCAGTGATTTAACCGGGACAGGGGTGGTCGGGGAGCAGTTCTTC CATSDLTGTGVVGEQFF
NA TRBJ1-1 TRBV10-2 once TGCGTCAGCAGTGATCGCGGGGGGCTGGGGACTGAAGCTTTCTTT CVSSDRGGLGTEAFF
NA TRBJ1-1 TRBV20-1 NA TGCAGTGCTAGACGTAGAGGGGTCAACACTGAAGCTTTCTTT CSARRRGVNTEAFF
NA TRBJ2-1 TRBV15 few TGTGCCACCAGCAGAGAAAGTTCCTCCTACAATGAGCAGTTCTTC CATSRESSSYNEQFF
NA TRBJ2-7 TRBV28 NA TGTGCCAGCAGCCTCTGGCGCAGCTTAAGGAACGAGCAGTACTTC CASSLWRSLRNEQYF
NA TRBJ2-1 TRBV20-1 NA TGCAGTGCTCCCTACCTTACCAATGAGCAGTTCTTC CSAPYLTNEQFF
TRBD2 TRBJ2-1 TRBV7-6 NA TGTGCCAGCAGACACACGGGACTACCCTTCAATGAGCAGTTCTTC CASRHTGLPFNEQFF
NA TRBJ2-5 TRBV20-1 few TGCAGTGCTAGAGATCTGGGGGGTTGGGAGCAGTACTTC CSARDLGGWEQYF
TRBD2 TRBJ2-7 TRBV24-1 few TGTGCCACCAGTGACGTGAGGGGCGGGAGGTTTCTCAATGAGCAGTACTTC CATSDVRGGRFLNEQYF
NA TRBJ2-7 TRBV10-3 NA TGTGCCATCCGATCGGACTTAAGCTCCTACGAGCAGTACTTC CAIRSDLSSYEQYF
TRBD1 TRBJ1-5 TRBV27 NA TGTGCCAGCACTTTACCAGGGGGGTTGAGTCAGCCCCAGCATTTT CASTLPGGLSQPQHF
NA TRBJ2-2 TRBV5-1 few TGCGCCAGCAGCTTGGTCGCAGGCTATAACACCGGGGAGCTGTTTTTT CASSLVAGYNTGELFF
NA TRBJ2-2 TRBV27 NA TGTGCCAGCAGTTTAGAACCCTCGGGCACCGGGGAGCTGTTTTTT CASSLEPSGTGELFF
TRBD1 TRBJ2-7 TRBV5-1 few TGCGCCAGCAGCATCGGGACAGGACGCTACGAGCAGTACTTC CASSIGTGRYEQYF
TRBD2 TRBJ2-3 TRBV20-1 once TGCAGTGCTAGAGGGACAGCGGGAGCCCCTAGGGTGGGCACAGATACGCAGTATTTT CSARGTAGAPRVGTDTQYF
TRBD1 TRBJ2-2 TRBV27 NA TGTGCCAGCACCTCCACAGGGGCCTTTAACACCGGGGAGCTGTTTTTT CASTSTGAFNTGELFF
NA TRBJ2-7 TRBV6-2/TRBV6-3 few TGTGCCAGCAGTTGGGGGAAACTGTACTACGAGCAGTACTTC CASSWGKLYYEQYF